This T cell receptor (beta chain) was sequenced in a study of T cells in Graves' hyperthyroidism and ophthalmopathy. Study-wide results and caveats: Most thyroid clonotypes with frequency above 0.001 were detected in blood. Ophthalmopathy was distinguished from stable hyperthyroidism by 13 V-J signatures.

The TCR beta CDR3 regions underwent amplification using RNA transcripts as the source. First-round RT-PCR with HTBI primers amplified the TCR CDR3 region. TCRdb recomputed calls from the multiplex PCR reads with MiXCR, one row per CDR3 protein. The sample carries about half a million distinct CDR3 sequences, about 20% recorded once. This clonotype showed up just a few times. What it binds is not known. The CDR3 is 13 amino acids. The germline gives CDR1 LNHDA, CDR2 SQIVND (reference sequence). The V end lost 8 bases, the J end lost 2 bases, and 13 bases lay between the germline ends. A Clinical Activity Score of at least 3, a NOSPECS grade of at least 4 and a duration under 3 months were recorded in the ophthalmopathy patients. Patients showing uncontrolled infection, other autoimmune disease, pregnancy or lactation were ineligible.

The sample consisted of blood. The V call is TRBV19, the J call TRBJ2-7, with D possibly matching TRBD1 (6 bases). This sequence originates from a man in his forties with Graves' ophthalmopathy. The CDR3 DNA follows: TGTGCCAGTTCCCGGGACAAAGCCTACGAGCAGTACTTC. The encoded protein is CASSRDKAYEQYF.